This T cell receptor beta chain emerged from a study of blood T cell repertoires in COVID-19. Study overall: Samples representing acute and convalescent COVID-19 were sourced from the United States, Italy and Spain.

Trimming at V came to 1 base and at J to 6 bases, leaving 3 bases not matched to a gene. CDR1 and CDR2 from the germline V gene are SGHTA and FQGTGA. The CDR3 contains 13 residues. Sequencing was performed with immunoSEQ multiplex PCR; in TCRdb, only in-frame clones are kept and a portion is missing. The table includes about 160,000 clones, approximately 82% detected once. This clone was counted only a few times. V and J are TRBV7-3 and TRBJ2-7; 7 nucleotides line up with TRBD1. This receptor was taken from a man aged 55 to 70 who had recovered from COVID-19. What was sequenced was PBMCs or T cells enriched from blood (not recorded which). The CDR3 DNA is TGTGCCAGCAGCTTAAACAGGGGCGGCGAGCAGTACTTC. Translating gives CASSLNRGGEQYF.